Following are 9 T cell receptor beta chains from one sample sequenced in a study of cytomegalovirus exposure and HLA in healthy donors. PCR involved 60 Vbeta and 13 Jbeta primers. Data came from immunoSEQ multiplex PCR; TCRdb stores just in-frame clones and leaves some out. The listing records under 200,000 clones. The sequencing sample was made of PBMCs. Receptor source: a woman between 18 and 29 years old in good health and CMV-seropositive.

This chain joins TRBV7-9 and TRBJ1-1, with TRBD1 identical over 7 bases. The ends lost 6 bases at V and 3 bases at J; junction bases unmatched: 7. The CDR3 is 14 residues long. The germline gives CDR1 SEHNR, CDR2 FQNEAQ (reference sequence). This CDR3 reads CASRNRGTYTEAFF. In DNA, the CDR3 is TGTGCCAGCAGAAACAGGGGCACCTACACTGAAGCTTTCTTT.

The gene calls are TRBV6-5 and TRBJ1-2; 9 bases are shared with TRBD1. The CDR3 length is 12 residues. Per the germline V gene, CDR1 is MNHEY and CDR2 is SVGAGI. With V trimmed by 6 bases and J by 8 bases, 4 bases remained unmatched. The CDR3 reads CASRGQGEGYTF. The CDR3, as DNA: TGTGCCAGCAGGGGACAGGGTGAGGGCTACACCTTC.

Here the CDR3 DNA reads TGTGCCAGCAGCTCCCTGGGACAGGGCATTAACTATGGCTACACCTTC. It translates to CASSSLGQGINYGYTF. The rearrangement joins TRBV7-9 to TRBJ1-2, with 9 positions matching TRBD1. J was trimmed by 1 base and V by 4 bases; bases with no gene match: 7. The CDR3 contains 16 residues. Germline lookup yields CDR1 SEHNR and CDR2 FQNEAQ (reference sequence).

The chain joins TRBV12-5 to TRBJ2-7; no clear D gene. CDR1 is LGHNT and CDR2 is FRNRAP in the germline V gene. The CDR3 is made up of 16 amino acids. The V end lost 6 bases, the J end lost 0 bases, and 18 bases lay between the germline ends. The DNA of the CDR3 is TGTGCTAGTGGGGTCTCGTGGGCAGGCATCTCCTACGAGCAGTACTTC. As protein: CASGVSWAGISYEQYF.

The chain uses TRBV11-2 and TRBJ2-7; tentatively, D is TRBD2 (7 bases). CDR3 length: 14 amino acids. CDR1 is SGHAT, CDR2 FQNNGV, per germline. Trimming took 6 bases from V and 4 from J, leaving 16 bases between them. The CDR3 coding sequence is TGTGCCAGCAGTTTTGGGGGGGGCCTGTACGAGCAGTACTTC. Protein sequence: CASSFGGGLYEQYF. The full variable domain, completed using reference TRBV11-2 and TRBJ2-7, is EAGVAQSPRYKIIEKRQSVAFWCNPISGHATLYWYQQILGQGPKLLIQFQNNGVVDDSQLPKDRFSAERLKGVDSTLKIQPAKLEDSAVYLCASSFGGGLYEQYFGPGTRLTVT.

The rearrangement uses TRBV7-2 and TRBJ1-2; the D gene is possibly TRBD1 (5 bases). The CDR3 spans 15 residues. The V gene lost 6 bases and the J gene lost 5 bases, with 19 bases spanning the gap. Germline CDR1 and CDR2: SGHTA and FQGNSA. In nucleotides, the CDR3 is TGTGCCAGCAGTTCCACGACAGTCCTCGCTTATGGCTACACCTTC. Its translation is CASSSTTVLAYGYTF.

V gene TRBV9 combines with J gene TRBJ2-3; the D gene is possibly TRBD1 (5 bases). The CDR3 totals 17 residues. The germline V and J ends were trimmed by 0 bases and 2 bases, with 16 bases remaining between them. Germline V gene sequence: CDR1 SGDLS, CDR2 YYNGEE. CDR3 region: CASSVVQGLDITDTQYF. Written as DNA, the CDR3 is TGTGCCAGCAGCGTAGTCCAGGGTCTAGATATCACAGATACGCAGTATTTT.

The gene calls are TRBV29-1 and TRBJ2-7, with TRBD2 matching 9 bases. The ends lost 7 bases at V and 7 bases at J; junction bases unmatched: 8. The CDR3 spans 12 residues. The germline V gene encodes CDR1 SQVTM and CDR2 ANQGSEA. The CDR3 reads CSGRGGAEEQYF. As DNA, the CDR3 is TGCAGCGGCCGCGGGGGGGCGGAAGAGCAGTACTTC.

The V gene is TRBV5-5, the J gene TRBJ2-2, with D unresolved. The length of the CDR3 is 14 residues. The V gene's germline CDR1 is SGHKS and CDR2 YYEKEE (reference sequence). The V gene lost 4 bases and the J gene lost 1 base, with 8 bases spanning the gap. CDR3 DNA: TGTGCCAGCAGCAGGAGCCTGAACACCGGGGAGCTGTTTTTT. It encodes CASSRSLNTGELFF. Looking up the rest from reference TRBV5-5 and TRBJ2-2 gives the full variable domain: DAGVTQSPTHLIKTRGQQVTLRCSPISGHKSVSWYQQVLGQGPQFIFQYYEKEERGRGNFPDRFSARQFPNYSSELNVNALLLGDSALYLCASSRSLNTGELFFGEGSRLTVL.